Detailed here is one T cell receptor (beta chain). This record comes from a study of T cell clones after liver transplantation. Background on the study: TCRbeta sequencing after a pre-transplant mixed lymphocyte reaction identified graft-donor-reactive clones, later tracked in post-transplant blood. Draws occurred before transplant, before withdrawal, and after complete or failed withdrawal.

Measured with immunoSEQ multiplex PCR; TCRdb has only the in-frame clones, and not every one. The repertoire consists of tens of thousands of clones, with roughly 80% occurring once and the leading ten covering approximately 0.47%. V lost 4 bases to trimming and J lost 9 bases, with 13 bases between them. Germline V gene sequence: CDR1 SGDLS, CDR2 YYNGEE. The CDR3 spans 12 residues. The chain has TRBV9 and TRBJ1-2; no clear D gene. The origin of this receptor is a human patient who received a liver transplant. Part of the T cells may come from the graft donor. The sequenced sample was CD4+ T cells from blood, obtained approximately 3.5 years after liver transplant. Here the CDR3 DNA reads TGTGCCAGCAGCCTCAGTGACAAAAGCTACACCTTC. It yields the protein CASSLSDKSYTF.